This TCR beta chain was documented in a study of pediatric ulcerative colitis. Whole-study findings and limits: A couple of patients had blood samples with substantially reduced template counts.

Data came from immunoSEQ multiplex PCR; TCRdb stores just in-frame clones and leaves some out. The sample has more than 45,000 clones; 80% to 90% are singletons. About this clone: Its antigen is unknown.

CDR1 MNHNS and CDR2 SASEGT come from the germline V gene. Trimming cost V 2 bases and J 3 bases; bases outside gene matches: 7. The CDR3 has 15 residues. The TCR comes from a boy between 10 and 17 years old who was a control in a study of pediatric ulcerative colitis. Sequenced input: blood. V and J are TRBV6-1 and TRBJ2-7; 7 bases fit TRBD1. In DNA form, the CDR3 reads TGTGCCAGCAGTGAAAGCGAGGGGGCGGGCTACGAGCAGTACTTC. Translating it yields CASSESEGAGYEQYF.